In its sample, the clone carrying this T cell receptor (beta chain) was seen many times. The antigen remains undetermined. The data belong to a study of read filtering for tumor transcriptome and immune sequencing. Study-wide background: The cohort had approximately 16 men and approximately 13 women aged roughly 45 to 90, mean around 63 years.

The CDR3 extends over 14 amino acids. The V gene lost 1 base and the J gene lost 8 bases, with 15 bases spanning the gap. CDR1 and CDR2 (germline): DFQATT, SNEGSKA (reference sequence). From 300 to 400 ng of RNA, a library with molecular barcoded alpha/delta and beta/gamma adaptors was made. TCRdb called the reads again in MiXCR, with one record for every CDR3 protein. The data show tens of thousands of distinct CDR3 sequences, 20% to 25% seen once. General study results and limits: Compared with RNA-seq, IR-seq gave much higher clonotype depth and reliability. IR-seq and RNA-seq agreed better without single-read clonotypes. About 81.9% of IR-seq clonotypes had a single read, yet these held around 4% of reads.

The TCR was taken from a donor at least 40 years old with multiple myeloma. The chain recombines TRBV20-1 with TRBJ2-1; D not resolved. The source material was a population of CD138-negative cells sorted from bone marrow. The CDR3, as DNA: TGCAGTGCTAGAGTCATCCTTGGTTTGGATGAGCAGTTCTTC. Its protein product is CSARVILGLDEQFF.